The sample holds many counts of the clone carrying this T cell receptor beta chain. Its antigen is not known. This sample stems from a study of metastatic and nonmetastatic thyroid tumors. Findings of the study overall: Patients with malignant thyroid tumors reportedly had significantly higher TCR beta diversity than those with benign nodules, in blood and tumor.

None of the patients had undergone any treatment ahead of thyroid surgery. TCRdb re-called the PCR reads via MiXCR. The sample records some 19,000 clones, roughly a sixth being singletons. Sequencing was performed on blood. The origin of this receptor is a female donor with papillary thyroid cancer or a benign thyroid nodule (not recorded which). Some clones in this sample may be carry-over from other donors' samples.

This CDR3 reads CASGLTTMGNYEQYF. CDR3 nucleotide sequence: TGTGCTAGTGGTCTGACCACAATGGGTAACTACGAGCAGTACTTC. The rearrangement joins TRBV12-5 to TRBJ2-7; no clear D. Germline assignment: CDR1 LGHNT and CDR2 FRNRAP. The CDR3 is 15 residues long. V was cut by 5 bases and J by 3 bases, with 17 bases left in between.